The text below deals with one T cell receptor beta chain. The data derive from a study of T cells in Graves' hyperthyroidism and ophthalmopathy. The CDR3 totals 16 residues. V lost 6 bases to trimming and J lost 7 bases; unmatched junction nucleotides: 13. Germline values: CDR1 MDHEN, CDR2 SYDVKM. RNA transcripts served as the template for amplifying TCR beta CDR3 regions. The TCR CDR3 first-round RT-PCR relied on the HTBI primer set. From the multiplex PCR reads, TCRdb called clonotypes with MiXCR, one entry per CDR3 protein. Counted here are hundreds of thousands of distinct CDR3 sequences, roughly 15% occurring once; the ten biggest clones make up around an eighth.

This chain joins TRBV28 and TRBJ2-2, with 8 bases fitting TRBD1. The sample was blood. The clonotype originates from a woman aged 45 to 65 with Graves' ophthalmopathy. CDR3 sequence: CASRPPQGRGRGELFF. The CDR3 coding sequence is TGTGCCAGCAGACCCCCTCAAGGCAGGGGGCGCGGGGAGCTGTTTTTT.